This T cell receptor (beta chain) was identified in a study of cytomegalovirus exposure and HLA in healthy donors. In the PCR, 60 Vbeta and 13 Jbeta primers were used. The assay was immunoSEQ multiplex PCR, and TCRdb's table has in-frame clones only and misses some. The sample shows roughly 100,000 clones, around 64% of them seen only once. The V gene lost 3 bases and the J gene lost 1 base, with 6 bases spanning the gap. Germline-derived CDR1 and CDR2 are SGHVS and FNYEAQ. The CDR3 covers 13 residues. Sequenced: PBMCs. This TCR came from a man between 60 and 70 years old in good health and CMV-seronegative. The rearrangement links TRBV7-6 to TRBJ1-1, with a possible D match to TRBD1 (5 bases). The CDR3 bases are TGTGCCAGCAGCTTGACAGCGAACACTGAAGCTTTCTTT. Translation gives CASSLTANTEAFF.